One and the same sample provided the 17 T cell receptor beta chains below, sequenced in a study of neurological immune-mediated disorders. TCRdb ran MiXCR on the 5' RACE reads and lists one entry per CDR3 protein. The sample includes some 10,000 distinct CDR3 sequences, around 21% seen only once; the top ten take 45% to 50%. Material: CD8+ T cells from blood. The source of these receptors is a woman aged 55 to 70 with HTLV-1-associated myelopathy (HAM/TSP).

In this sample, this clonotype turned up many times. The V gene is TRBV6-5, the J gene TRBJ1-2, with 10 positions matching TRBD1. CDR1 is MNHEY, CDR2 SVGAGI, per germline. CDR3 size: 14 residues. V trimming: 6 bases; J trimming: 5 bases; junction bases outside the gene matches: 6. The CDR3 spells CASRTGQGSYGYTF. For the CDR3, the DNA is TGTGCCAGCAGAACGGGACAGGGGTCATATGGCTACACCTTC.

This clonotype appeared many times. This chain links TRBV20-1 with TRBJ1-1; D may be TRBD1 (6 bases). CDR3 length: 14 residues. V lost 0 bases to trimming and J lost 1 base, with 9 bases between them. Germline lookup yields CDR1 DFQATT and CDR2 SNEGSKA (reference sequence). The CDR3 DNA sequence: TGCAGTGCTAGAGATCAGGGGACGAACACTGAAGCTTTCTTT. Amino acids: CSARDQGTNTEAFF.

This clonotype came up many times. The chain recombines TRBV5-1 with TRBJ1-2, with 8 bases lining up with TRBD1. The germline V gene has CDR1 SGHRS and CDR2 YFSETQ. The CDR3 has 16 amino acids. J gave up 0 bases and V 1 base, and 5 bases lay outside the gene matches. CDR3 amino acids: CASSLPRQGTNYGYTF. The CDR3 region has the DNA TGCGCCAGCAGCTTGCCCAGACAGGGGACTAACTATGGCTACACCTTC. Supplemented by reference TRBV5-1 and TRBJ1-2, the full variable domain reads KAGVTQTPRYLIKTRGQQVTLSCSPISGHRSVSWYQQTPGQGLQFLFEYFSETQRNKGNFPGRFSGRQFSNSRSEMNVSTLELGDSALYLCASSLPRQGTNYGYTFGSGTRLTVV.

This clonotype occurred many times. This chain connects TRBV2 to TRBJ1-6; no reliable D call. Germline-derived CDR1 and CDR2 are SNHLY and FYNNEI. This CDR3 has 13 residues. Trimming shortened V by 8 bases and J by 6 bases, and 11 bases separated the two germline ends. CDR3 DNA: TGTGCCAGCGAGGGCAGAGCTAATTCACCCCTCCACTTT. Protein sequence: CASEGRANSPLHF.

This clonotype was observed many times. The chain carries TRBV20-1 and TRBJ1-1; TRBD1 matches 7 bases. CDR3 length: 14 amino acids. Germline V CDR1 and CDR2: DFQATT, SNEGSKA (reference sequence). V lost 3 bases and J lost 0; bases outside the gene matches: 4. The CDR3 region is CSARGDSLNTEAFF. The CDR3 DNA reads TGCAGTGCTAGGGGGGACAGCCTGAACACTGAAGCTTTCTTT.

This clonotype was found many times. This chain connects TRBV2 to TRBJ2-7; D gene unclear. Deletions cut 9 bases from V and 5 bases from J, with 14 bases between. The CDR3 is 12 amino acids. Germline values: CDR1 SNHLY, CDR2 FYNNEI. The CDR3: CASRTNPNEQYF. The CDR3 DNA follows: TGTGCCAGTCGGACCAATCCGAACGAGCAGTACTTC.

The table lists this clonotype with many counts. The chain carries TRBV6-5 and TRBJ2-7, with TRBD1 identical over 7 bases. The CDR3 has 15 amino acids. CDR1 MNHEY and CDR2 SVGAGI come from the germline V gene. Trimming removed 0 bases from V and 2 bases from J; junction bases left unmatched: 4. This chain's CDR3 is CASSYSKGAPYEQYF. As DNA, the CDR3 is TGTGCCAGCAGTTACTCGAAGGGGGCTCCCTACGAGCAGTACTTC.

The chain joins TRBV7-2 to TRBJ2-7; D is undetermined. This CDR3 spans 12 amino acids. V lost 8 bases, J lost 4 bases, and 12 bases lay in between. The germline CDR1 and CDR2 sequences are SGHTA and FQGNSA. The CDR3 region is CASPSSRYEQYF. Written as DNA, the CDR3 is TGTGCCAGCCCTTCCTCGCGGTACGAGCAGTACTTC.

CDR3 sequence: CASTRGDYGYTF. The CDR3 DNA reads as TGTGCCAGCACACGGGGCGACTATGGCTACACCTTC. The V call is TRBV6-5, the J call TRBJ1-2; maybe TRBD1 (5 bases). Between the trimmed V and J ends, which lost 7 bases and 3 bases, there was a span of 9 bases. The CDR3 totals 12 residues. Germline-derived CDR1 and CDR2 are MNHEY and SVGAGI.

This clonotype was found many times. The rearrangement uses TRBV20-1 and TRBJ1-2; 7 bases line up with TRBD1. The CDR3 is 12 amino acids. CDR1 and CDR2 (germline): DFQATT, SNEGSKA (reference sequence). Trimming took 6 bases from V and 2 from J; bases not matched to a gene: 3. CDR3 loop: CSARDSNYGYTF. The CDR3 coding sequence is TGCAGTGCGCGGGACAGCAACTATGGCTACACCTTC.

This clonotype was detected many times. The chain carries TRBV20-1 and TRBJ2-1; D unresolved. V lost 6 bases, J lost 5 bases, and 17 bases lay in between. Germline CDR1 reads DFQATT; CDR2 reads SNEGSKA (reference sequence). This CDR3 is built from 14 residues. The CDR3 spells CSAPRRAGDNEQFF. The CDR3 bases are TGCAGTGCCCCGCGGCGAGCAGGCGACAATGAGCAGTTCTTC.

This clonotype was detected only a few times. The chain couples TRBV10-2 to TRBJ2-7; tentative D call: TRBD1 (5 bases). In germline, CDR1 is WSHSY, CDR2 SAAADI. CDR3 length: 14 amino acids. V lost 2 bases and J 3 bases, leaving 11 bases between the germline ends. The CDR3 spells CASSERGRHYEQYF. DNA for the CDR3: TGCGCCAGCAGTGAGAGGGGTCGGCACTACGAGCAGTACTTC.

This clonotype has at least ten counts. The gene calls are TRBV7-8 and TRBJ2-3; TRBD1 or TRBD2 may be the D gene (5 bases each). The CDR3 extends over 16 amino acids. Germline CDR1 reads SGHVS; CDR2 reads FQNEAQ. Trimming shortened V by 5 bases and J by 1 base, and 16 bases separated the two germline ends. CDR3 DNA sequence: TGTGCCAGCAGCACGACCGGGACCCGACGCACAGATACGCAGTATTTT. Its protein is CASSTTGTRRTDTQYF. Based on the CDR3 plus reference TRBV7-8 and TRBJ2-3, the full variable domain is GAGVSQSPRYKVAKRGQDVALRCDPISGHVSLFWYQQALGQGPEFLTYFQNEAQLDKSGLPSDRFFAERPEGSVSTLKIQRTQQEDSAVYLCASSTTGTRRTDTQYFGPGTRLTVL.

This clonotype was detected many times. The rearrangement joins TRBV20-1 to TRBJ2-7, with D uncertain. The CDR3 length is 13 residues. V was trimmed by 2 bases and J by 3 bases, leaving 11 bases between them. Germline values: CDR1 DFQATT, CDR2 SNEGSKA (reference sequence). The CDR3, as DNA: TGCAGTGCTAGATCCAGCCTAGACTACGAGCAGTACTTC. It encodes CSARSSLDYEQYF.

The sample holds many counts of this clonotype. The chain employs TRBV15 and TRBJ2-6; tentatively, D is TRBD1 (5 bases). CDR3 length: 16 residues. V was clipped by 2 bases and J by 2 bases, with 10 bases between them. CDR1 is LNHNV and CDR2 is YYDKDF in the germline V gene (reference sequence). The CDR3 DNA reads TGTGCCACCAGCAGAACAAAAGGGGCTGGGGCCAACGTCCTGACTTTC. Translating gives CATSRTKGAGANVLTF.

This clonotype occurred many times. This sequence joins TRBV2 and TRBJ2-2; no reliable D call. The germline gives CDR1 SNHLY, CDR2 FYNNEI. Trimming cost V 6 bases and J 6 bases, with 2 bases left between them. This CDR3 spans 10 amino acids. The CDR3 region is CASSSGELFF. The DNA for the CDR3 is TGTGCCAGCAGCTCCGGGGAGCTGTTTTTT.

Ten or more counts support this clonotype. This chain connects TRBV30 to TRBJ2-1; D possibly corresponds to TRBD2 (5 bases). Trimming left V 3 bases short and J 5 bases short, with 14 bases between. CDR3 size: 14 residues. Germline CDR1 GTSNPN, CDR2 SVGIG (reference sequence). The CDR3 spells CAWRGRLLDNEQFF. DNA for the CDR3: TGTGCCTGGAGAGGTAGACTATTGGACAATGAGCAGTTCTTC.